This T cell receptor beta chain originates from a study of CD8 T cells in Susac syndrome. In germline, CDR1 is ENHRY, CDR2 SYGVKD. CDR3 length: 14 amino acids. Trimming removed 7 bases from V and 4 bases from J, with 16 bases in between. Reverse transcription of 0.5 to 1 ug RNA was performed with random hexamers. Amplification of TCR beta CDR3 across 54 Vbeta and 13 Jbeta was performed with immunoSEQ multiplex PCR. TCRdb re-called the immunoSEQ multiplex PCR reads through MiXCR, storing one row per CDR3 protein. In the table there are about 300,000 distinct CDR3 sequences, about nine tenths of which are singletons. Sequencing of TCR beta was performed on blood CD8+ and CD4+ T cells. TEMRA cells were FACS-enriched, with CD8+ and CD4+ T cells isolated negatively.

The chain employs TRBV10-3 and TRBJ1-2; D perhaps matches TRBD1 (5 bases). The sample consisted of CD8+ T cells from PBMCs. The clonotype was recovered from a human donor with multiple sclerosis. The CDR3 nucleotides read TGTGCCATCACAGCAGGGCCCAGGGCCTATGGCTACACCTTC. It codes for CAITAGPRAYGYTF.